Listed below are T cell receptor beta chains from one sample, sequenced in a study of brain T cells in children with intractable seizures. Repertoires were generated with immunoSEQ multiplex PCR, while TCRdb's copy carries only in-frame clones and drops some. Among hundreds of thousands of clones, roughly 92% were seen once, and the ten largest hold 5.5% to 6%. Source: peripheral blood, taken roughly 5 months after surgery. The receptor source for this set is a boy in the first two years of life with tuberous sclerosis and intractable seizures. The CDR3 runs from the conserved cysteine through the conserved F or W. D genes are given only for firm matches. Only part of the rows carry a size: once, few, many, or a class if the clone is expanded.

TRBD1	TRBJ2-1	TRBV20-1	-	CSASADRAGVYNEQFF	TGCAGTGCTAGTGCGGACAGGGCTGGGGTTTACAATGAGCAGTTCTTC
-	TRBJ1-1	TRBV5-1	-	CASSLWEGYTEAFF	TGCGCCAGCAGCTTGTGGGAGGGGTACACTGAAGCTTTCTTT
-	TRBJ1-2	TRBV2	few	CASSEEGAFMGYTF	TGTGCCAGCAGTGAGGAGGGAGCCTTTATGGGCTACACCTTC
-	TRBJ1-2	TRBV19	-	CASSIDRSLGGYTF	TGTGCCAGTAGTATAGATCGCAGCTTGGGAGGCTACACCTTC
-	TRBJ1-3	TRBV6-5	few	CASSLEANGNTIYF	TGTGCCAGCAGTTTAGAGGCGAACGGAAACACCATATATTTT
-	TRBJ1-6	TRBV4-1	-	CASSQEDGESPLHF	TGCGCCAGCAGCCAAGAGGATGGCGAATCACCCCTCCACTTT
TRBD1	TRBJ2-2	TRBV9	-	CASRSTGGRGELFF	TGTGCCAGCAGATCTACAGGGGGCCGTGGGGAGCTGTTTTTT
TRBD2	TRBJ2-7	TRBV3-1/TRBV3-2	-	CASSPELAGGPTEQYF	TGTGCCAGCAGCCCGGAGCTGGCGGGGGGACCTACAGAGCAGTACTTC
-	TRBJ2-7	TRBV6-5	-	CASSPTRSYEQYF	TGTGCCAGCAGCCCGACCCGCTCCTACGAGCAGTACTTC
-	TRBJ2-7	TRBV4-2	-	CASSLVEGNSYEQYF	TGTGCCAGCAGCCTAGTCGAGGGCAACTCCTACGAGCAGTACTTC
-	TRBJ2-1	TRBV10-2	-	CASSESIREVPYNEQFF	TGCGCCAGCAGTGAGTCGATTAGGGAGGTACCTTACAATGAGCAGTTCTTC
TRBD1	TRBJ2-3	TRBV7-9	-	CASSLSGTGSDTQYF	TGTGCCAGCAGCTTATCGGGGACAGGGTCAGATACGCAGTATTTT
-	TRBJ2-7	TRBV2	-	CASSERGGYSYEQYF	TGTGCCAGCAGTGAGCGGGGAGGATACTCCTACGAGCAGTACTTC
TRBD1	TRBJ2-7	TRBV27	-	CASSETGAAYEQYF	TGTGCCAGCAGTGAAACAGGGGCAGCCTACGAGCAGTACTTC
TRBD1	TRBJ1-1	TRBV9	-	CASSGQGALTEAFF	TGTGCCAGCAGCGGACAGGGGGCACTCACTGAAGCTTTCTTT
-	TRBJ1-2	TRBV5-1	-	CASSTGAYGYTF	TGCGCCAGCAGCACCGGGGCCTATGGCTACACCTTC
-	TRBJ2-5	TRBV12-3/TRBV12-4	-	CASSGEETQYF	TGTGCCAGCTCCGGGGAAGAGACCCAGTACTTC
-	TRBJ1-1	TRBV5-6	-	CASSLLVSRNTEAFF	TGTGCCAGCAGCTTGCTGGTAAGTAGGAACACTGAAGCTTTCTTT
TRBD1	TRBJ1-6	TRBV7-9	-	CASSRGQENSPLHF	TGTGCCAGCAGCCGGGGACAGGAGAATTCACCCCTCCACTTT
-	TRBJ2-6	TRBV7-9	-	CASSLGRDSSGANVLTF	TGTGCCAGCAGCTTAGGCAGGGATAGCTCTGGGGCCAACGTCCTGACTTTC
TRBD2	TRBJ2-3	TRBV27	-	CASSLSTSGSTDTQYF	TGTGCCAGCAGTTTATCGACTAGCGGGAGTACAGATACGCAGTATTTT
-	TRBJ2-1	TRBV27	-	CASKRDSVFNEQFF	TGTGCCAGCAAACGGGACTCAGTCTTCAATGAGCAGTTCTTC
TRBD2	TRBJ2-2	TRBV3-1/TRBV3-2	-	CASSLGRAIGELFF	TGTGCCAGCAGCCTTGGGAGGGCCATCGGGGAGCTGTTTTTT
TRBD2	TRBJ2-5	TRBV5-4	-	CASSLAGGRAGETQYF	TGTGCCAGCAGCTTGGCTGGCGGGAGGGCCGGGGAGACCCAGTACTTC
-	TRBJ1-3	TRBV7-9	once	CASSLSGSGNTIYF	TGTGCCAGCAGCTTATCGGGCTCTGGAAACACCATATATTTT